This TCR beta chain was retrieved from a study of T-cell memory formation after mild COVID-19. Study-level findings and limits: Day 15 to 85 contractors were CD4/CD8 balanced; later expanders leaned CD4+. Within pre-infection memory, some responding clones were found, suggesting cross-reactive memory joined.

TCRdb independently ran MiXCR on the 5' RACE reads; one entry per CDR3 protein. In the table there are a few hundred thousand distinct CDR3 sequences, 28% of which are singletons. This clonotype was recorded many times. Its specificity is not known. Germline values: CDR1 SGHRS, CDR2 YFSETQ. The CDR3 is 14 amino acids. With 4 bases removed from V and 1 base from J, the gap between germline ends came to 11 bases. This sequence joins TRBV5-1 and TRBJ2-5, with D perhaps matching TRBD1 (6 bases). The sequenced sample was PBMCs or a T cell subset sorted from them (not recorded which). This clonotype was sampled from an adult woman who had mild COVID-19 (a few samples of this study predate the infection). Cell type and time point are not known. CDR3 in amino acids: CASSLGQSQETQYF. In DNA, the CDR3 is TGCGCCAGCAGCCTAGGACAGAGCCAAGAGACCCAGTACTTC.